The next 4 T cell receptor beta chains were all read from a single sample in a study of T cell repertoires in cytomegalovirus infection (dated by TCRdb to between 2017 and 2020). TCRdb lists the instrument as Illumina HiSeq 1500. TCRdb ran its own pipeline on the public reads, namely fastp trimming at Q25 and MiXCR clone calling, and kept in-frame beta chains. Here each entry gathers all rows of one CDR3 protein and keeps the most common genes and DNA. The sample table holds 150,000 to 200,000 distinct CDR3 sequences, of which approximately 19% were seen once. The ten largest make up about 3% of the sample. Material: PBMCs. These receptors originate from a human donor in good health (CMV status not recorded). Some clones in this sample may be carry-over from other donors' samples.

The CDR3 here is CASSPGYTGELFF. The CDR3 nucleotides read TGTGCCAGCAGCCCAGGGTACACCGGGGAGCTGTTTTTT. This chain connects TRBV6-1 to TRBJ2-2, with a tentative D call TRBD1 (5 bases). Trimming stripped 6 bases from V and 3 bases from J, with 8 bases between. Per the germline V gene, CDR1 is MNHNS and CDR2 is SASEGT. This CDR3 spans 13 amino acids.

As regards this clonotype: At one of its ends the junction is not consistent with the germline gene, which may arise from a read error. This chain connects TRBV28 to TRBJ2-6; maybe TRBD1 (6 bases). This CDR3 region has 14 residues. CDR1 is MDHEN and CDR2 is SYDVKM in the germline V gene. Written as DNA, the CDR3 is TGTGCCACGGGACACAGCTCTGCGGCCAACGTCCTGACTTTC. It yields the protein CATGHSSAANVLTF.

The chain joins TRBV12-3 or TRBV12-4 to TRBJ2-2; TRBD2 matches at 7 bases. With V trimmed by 6 bases and J by 6 bases, 7 bases remained unmatched. CDR3 length equals 14 residues. The CDR3 DNA is TGTGCCAGCAGCCTAAGACGGGAGGCCGGGGAGCTGTTTTTT. It yields the protein CASSLRREAGELFF.

This clonotype was picked up a small number of times. The chain combines TRBV5-6 with TRBJ2-7; D gene ambiguous. Germline V lookup: CDR1 SGHDT, CDR2 YYEEEE. The V end was cut by 4 bases, the J end by 0 bases, with 20 bases between. This CDR3 is 17 amino acids long. The chain's CDR3 is CASSPSVPAGASYEQYF. CDR3 DNA: TGTGCCAGCAGCCCCTCGGTACCGGCAGGCGCCTCCTACGAGCAGTACTTC.